The 5 T cell receptor beta chains in this list originate from one sample, sequenced in a study of T cell responses to AZD1222 COVID-19 vaccine. Assay used: immunoSEQ multiplex PCR; TCRdb lists only in-frame clones, some missing. This sample yields around 140,000 clones, of which approximately 92% are seen a single time; more than 1.5% belongs to the top ten. Sequencing used peripheral blood, obtained on day 0 of AZD1222 vaccination. These receptors were obtained from an adult in good health.

The rearrangement uses TRBV5-5 and TRBJ1-5; no firm D call. The length of the CDR3 is 13 residues. V lost 0 bases and J lost 13, with 14 bases in between. Germline CDR1 is SGHKS and CDR2 is YYEKEE (reference sequence). CDR3 DNA: TGTGCCAGCAGCTTGGCCCCCAAAGAGAAACAGCATTTT. Its translation: CASSLAPKEKQHF.

The chain links TRBV28 to TRBJ2-1; tentative D call: TRBD2 (6 bases). Germline V gene lookup returns CDR1 MDHEN and CDR2 SYDVKM. There are 15 residues in the CDR3. V was shortened by 5 bases and J by 1 base, with 12 bases between the two germline ends. CDR3 DNA: TGTGCCAGCAGTACCGTTAGCGGATCCTACAATGAGCAGTTCTTC. As protein: CASSTVSGSYNEQFF.

This clone was detected only once. The chain recombines TRBV6-4 with TRBJ1-1; 8 bases are a match to TRBD1. Germline loops: CDR1 MRHNA, CDR2 SNTAGT. With V trimmed by 8 bases and J by 3 bases, 8 bases remained unmatched. The CDR3 contains 14 residues. DNA for the CDR3: TGTGCCAGCCCGACAGGGGCCGAGCACACTGAAGCTTTCTTT. It is translated as CASPTGAEHTEAFF.

This rearrangement joins TRBV18 to TRBJ1-4, with D maybe TRBD1 (5 bases). V was trimmed by 0 bases and J by 7 bases, leaving 12 bases between them. CDR3 length: 15 amino acids. Germline V gene lookup returns CDR1 KGHSH and CDR2 LQKENI. The CDR3 region has the DNA TGTGCCAGCTCACCACCCCAGGGAAGGGGTGAAAAACTGTTTTTT. It specifies CASSPPQGRGEKLFF.

This clone was found a few times. This chain uses TRBV12-5 with TRBJ2-1; D ambiguous. CDR3 length: 11 amino acids. V was shortened by 3 bases and J by 6 bases, with 3 bases between the two germline ends. Germline V lookup: CDR1 LGHNT, CDR2 FRNRAP. CDR3 residues: CASGLFNEQFF. CDR3 nucleotides: TGTGCTAGTGGTTTATTCAATGAGCAGTTCTTC.